The 29 T cell receptor beta chains given below trace back to one sample, sequenced in a study of T cell repertoires in cytomegalovirus infection. Each CDR3 protein gets one entry after TCRdb re-called the reads with MiXCR. The top ten hold about a sixth of the sample, which has roughly 500,000 distinct CDR3 sequences, more than 30% seen once. The antigens these receptors bind are not known. The sequences come from cultured PBMCs, collected from culture after CMV antigen stimulation. These receptor sequences come from a human donor in good health (CMV status not recorded). Some clones in this sample may be carry-over from other donors' samples.

V is TRBV11-3 and J is TRBJ2-1; D is perhaps TRBD1 or TRBD2 (5 bases each). Trimming cost V 4 bases and J 4 bases, with 14 bases left between them. The V gene's germline CDR1 is SGHNT and CDR2 YENEEA. The CDR3 is 15 residues long. The CDR3 reads CASSSRGGKYNEQFF. CDR3 sequence (DNA): TGTGCCAGCAGCTCTCGGGGCGGAAAGTACAATGAGCAGTTCTTC.

The gene calls are TRBV7-2 and TRBJ2-3; the D is unclear. The CDR3 has 19 residues. Germline V gives CDR1 SGHTA, CDR2 FQGNSA. Trimming pared 1 base from V and 0 bases from J, leaving 20 bases between. This CDR3 reads CASSLDGYPTLFSTDTQYF. The CDR3 bases are TGTGCCAGCAGCTTAGACGGCTACCCTACCCTTTTTAGCACAGATACGCAGTATTTT.

This chain uses TRBV5-6 with TRBJ1-2; 7 bases agree with TRBD1. CDR3 length: 16 amino acids. Per the germline V gene, CDR1 is SGHDT and CDR2 is YYEEEE. The V gene end was trimmed by 3 bases and the J gene end by 2 bases; junction bases not matched to a gene: 10. The CDR3, as DNA: TGTGCCAGCAGCTCCGGGACAGTCGGCTCCAACTATGGCTACACCTTC. Its translation: CASSSGTVGSNYGYTF. Supplemented by reference TRBV5-6 and TRBJ1-2, the full variable domain reads DAGVTQSPTHLIKTRGQQVTLRCSPKSGHDTVSWYQQALGQGPQFIFQYYEEEERQRGNFPDRFSGHQFPNYSSELNVNALLLGDSALYLCASSSGTVGSNYGYTFGSGTRLTVV.

The J gene is TRBJ2-3, the V gene TRBV7-8; 8 bases match TRBD2. Trimming removed 5 bases from V and 6 bases from J; junction bases left unmatched: 16. The CDR3 length is 17 residues. Germline-derived CDR1 and CDR2 are SGHVS and FQNEAQ. Written as DNA, the CDR3 is TGTGCCAGCAGCCGAACCGGGACTAGGGCCCAAGGGGATACGCAGTATTTT. It specifies CASSRTGTRAQGDTQYF.

The V call is TRBV7-2, the J call TRBJ2-1, with D possibly matching TRBD2 (5 bases). The V end lost 1 base, the J end lost 9 bases, and 10 bases lay between the germline ends. The CDR3 covers 13 residues. From germline, CDR1 is SGHTA and CDR2 FQGNSA. The CDR3 is CASSLDGGGEQFF. The CDR3 coding sequence is TGTGCCAGCAGCTTAGATGGCGGAGGTGAGCAGTTCTTC.

The chain carries TRBV10-3 and TRBJ2-1, with no clear D. The CDR3 covers 14 residues. Germline V gives CDR1 ENHRY, CDR2 SYGVKD. Between the trimmed V and J ends, which lost 11 bases and 7 bases, there was a span of 21 bases. The CDR3 loop reads CASISKGPGNEQFF. CDR3 DNA: TGTGCCTCCATTTCAAAAGGGCCAGGTAATGAGCAGTTCTTC.

This clonotype was seen repeatedly, ten times or more. The chain couples TRBV7-2 to TRBJ2-3; 8 bases line up with TRBD2. V lost 0 bases to trimming and J lost 5 bases; unmatched junction nucleotides: 4. This CDR3 is built from 15 residues. The V gene's germline CDR1 is SGHTA and CDR2 FQGNSA. The chain's CDR3 is CASSLAAGVVDTQYF. CDR3 nucleotide sequence: TGTGCCAGCAGCTTAGCAGCGGGAGTCGTAGATACGCAGTATTTT. The full variable domain, completed using reference TRBV7-2 and TRBJ2-3, is GAGVSQSPSNKVTEKGKDVELRCDPISGHTALYWYRQSLGQGLEFLIYFQGNSAPDKSGLPSDRFSAERTGGSVSTLTIQRTQQEDSAVYLCASSLAAGVVDTQYFGPGTRLTVL.

Only a few counts were recorded for this clonotype. The chain employs TRBV12-3 or TRBV12-4 and TRBJ2-3; no clear D gene. The ends were cut back, 1 base at V and 0 bases at J, with 11 bases in the middle. CDR3 length: 16 amino acids. The CDR3 protein is CASSLGSITSTDTQYF. The CDR3 DNA is TGTGCCAGCAGTTTAGGATCTATTACTAGCACAGATACGCAGTATTTT.

The chain joins TRBV6-6 to TRBJ1-5; 10 bases match TRBD1. J was trimmed by 5 bases and V by 5 bases; bases with no gene match: 9. CDR3 length equals 16 residues. Per the germline V gene, CDR1 is MNHNY and CDR2 is SVGAGI (reference sequence). Written as DNA, the CDR3 is TGTGCCAGCAGTGCCTACTCCGGGACAGGGGATCAGCCCCAGCATTTT. Translating gives CASSAYSGTGDQPQHF.

The sample holds one count of this clonotype. This chain joins TRBV9 and TRBJ2-3; maybe TRBD2 (6 bases). Germline CDR1 SGDLS, CDR2 YYNGEE. V lost 2 bases and J 2 bases, leaving 9 bases between the germline ends. The CDR3 totals 14 residues. CDR3 region: CASSVEGTTDTQYF. The CDR3, as DNA: TGTGCCAGCAGCGTGGAGGGGACCACAGATACGCAGTATTTT.

In its sample, this clonotype was seen many times. The chain has TRBV7-6 and TRBJ1-5; 7 nucleotides line up with TRBD1. V was pared by 1 base and J by 8 bases, with 8 bases of the junction left unmatched. This CDR3 contains 15 residues. Germline CDR1 and CDR2: SGHVS and FNYEAQ. The CDR3 sequence is CASSLVGGYLEPQHF. The CDR3, as DNA: TGTGCCAGCAGCTTAGTAGGGGGCTACCTAGAGCCCCAGCATTTT.

The gene calls are TRBV20-1 and TRBJ1-5; D might be TRBD1 (5 bases). CDR1 is DFQATT and CDR2 is SNEGSKA in the germline V gene (reference sequence). With 6 bases removed from V and 4 bases from J, the gap between germline ends came to 16 bases. This CDR3 is 14 amino acids long. The CDR3: CSARRGPQNQPQHF. As DNA, the CDR3 is TGCAGTGCCCGCCGGGGACCTCAAAATCAGCCCCAGCATTTT.

This clonotype was observed a handful of times. The rearrangement joins TRBV4-1 to TRBJ2-1, with 11 bases aligning to TRBD2. The CDR3 has 18 residues. V lost 1 base, J lost 2 bases, and 7 bases stayed unmatched. CDR1 is MGHRA and CDR2 is YSYEKL in the germline V gene. CDR3 sequence reads: CASSQVSSSGRTYNEQFF. DNA of the CDR3: TGCGCCAGCAGCCAAGTGAGTTCTAGCGGGAGGACCTACAATGAGCAGTTCTTC.

The chain is built from TRBV7-8 and TRBJ2-7, with D uncertain. Trimming stripped 4 bases from V and 7 bases from J, with 8 bases between. The CDR3 spans 11 residues. CDR1 is SGHVS and CDR2 is FQNEAQ in the germline V gene. The CDR3 DNA follows: TGTGCCAGCAGCTCAGTATGGGAGCAGTACTTC. It is translated as CASSSVWEQYF.

This clonotype appeared a few times. The chain carries TRBV10-3 and TRBJ1-4, with TRBD1 matching 11 bases. CDR1 ENHRY and CDR2 SYGVKD come from the germline V gene. With V trimmed by 6 bases and J by 6 bases, 0 bases remained unmatched. The CDR3 has 13 amino acids. For the CDR3, the DNA is TGTGCCATCAGGGGACAGGGGGATGAAAAACTGTTTTTT. Translation: CAIRGQGDEKLFF.

As concerns this clonotype: Being one base from a much bigger clone, this may be a read error. The rearrangement links TRBV7-2 to TRBJ1-2; the D is unclear. Germline V CDR1 and CDR2: SGHTA, FQGNSA. There are 12 residues in the CDR3. Trimming shortened V by 4 bases and J by 12 bases, and 15 bases separated the two germline ends. The CDR3 DNA is TGTGCCAGCAGCTCCCGCAGCTTCCTACACACCTTC. This codes for CASSSRSFLHTF. Full variable domain (missing parts from reference TRBV7-2 and TRBJ1-2): GAGVSQSPSNKVTEKGKDVELRCDPISGHTALYWYRQSLGQGLEFLIYFQGNSAPDKSGLPSDRFSAERTGGSVSTLTIQRTQQEDSAVYLCASSSRSFLHTFGSGTRLTVV.

The chain uses TRBV27 and TRBJ2-7; TRBD1 agrees at 7 bases. The CDR3 has 14 residues. Germline lookup yields CDR1 MNHEY and CDR2 SMNVEV (reference sequence). The V gene end was trimmed by 3 bases and the J gene end by 2 bases; junction bases not matched to a gene: 4. The CDR3 loop is CASSFGTETYEQYF. CDR3 in DNA: TGTGCCAGCAGTTTTGGGACAGAGACCTACGAGCAGTACTTC.

V is TRBV27 and J is TRBJ2-3, with D possibly TRBD1 on 6 matching bases. CDR1 and CDR2 from the germline V gene are MNHEY and SMNVEV (reference sequence). This CDR3 is built from 14 residues. With 9 bases removed from V and 1 base from J, the gap between germline ends came to 14 bases. DNA for the CDR3: TGTGCCAGTTCCTGGAAGGGGGGCACAGATACGCAGTATTTT. Translation gives CASSWKGGTDTQYF.

V is TRBV19 and J is TRBJ2-1; TRBD2 agrees at 9 bases. Trimming took 3 bases from V and 8 from J; bases not matched to a gene: 8. Germline V gene data show CDR1 as LNHDA and CDR2 as SQIVND (reference sequence). This CDR3 has 15 amino acids. The CDR3 here is CASSIASGNRDEQFF. In DNA, the CDR3 is TGTGCCAGTAGTATCGCTAGCGGGAACCGCGATGAGCAGTTCTTC.

This clonotype was picked up a small number of times. The chain uses TRBV7-8 and TRBJ2-7; 9 bases are shared with TRBD2. This CDR3 contains 15 residues. The trim removed 5 bases at V and 5 bases at J, leaving 10 bases unmatched. Germline V lookup: CDR1 SGHVS, CDR2 FQNEAQ. CDR3 protein: CASSPRVAGAHEQYF. The CDR3 DNA follows: TGTGCCAGCAGCCCCAGAGTAGCGGGAGCGCACGAGCAGTACTTC.

The rearrangement uses TRBV6-1 and TRBJ2-5, with 12 positions matching TRBD1. The CDR3 has 15 amino acids. CDR1 is MNHNS and CDR2 is SASEGT in the germline V gene. The J segment lost 4 bases and the V segment lost 4 bases, leaving 4 bases of the junction unmatched. The CDR3 DNA sequence: TGTGCCAGCAGTGGGGGACAGGGGGCAGGAGAGACCCAGTACTTC. This gives the protein CASSGGQGAGETQYF.

This clonotype has a handful of counts. The V call is TRBV30, the J call TRBJ2-5; D ambiguous. V lost 4 bases and J 0 bases, leaving 9 bases between the germline ends. Germline CDR1 GTSNPN, CDR2 SVGIG (reference sequence). The CDR3 loop spans 13 amino acids. CDR3 residues: CAWNMVNQETQYF. CDR3 nucleotides: TGTGCCTGGAACATGGTCAACCAAGAGACCCAGTACTTC.

This clonotype was detected only a few times. The CDR3: CASSYTHGAGGGNNEQFF. For the CDR3, the DNA is TGTGCCAGCAGTTACACCCACGGAGCGGGAGGAGGGAACAATGAGCAGTTCTTC. This chain connects TRBV6-6 to TRBJ2-1; 9 nucleotides line up with TRBD2. Germline assignment: CDR1 MNHNY and CDR2 SVGAGI (reference sequence). The CDR3 spans 18 residues. V was pared by 2 bases and J by 5 bases, with 13 bases of the junction left unmatched.

This clonotype came up a few times. The rearrangement joins TRBV6-6 to TRBJ2-7, with TRBD2 matching over 9 bases. Germline CDR1 is MNHNY and CDR2 is SVGAGI (reference sequence). This CDR3 is 16 amino acids long. The ends lost 5 bases at V and 5 bases at J; junction bases unmatched: 13. CDR3 bases: TGTGCCAGCAGTGGCGGCGGGAGGGCCCTATTGGACGAGCAGTACTTC. This translates into CASSGGGRALLDEQYF.

Notes on this clonotype: This may arise from a read error, as a much more abundant clone is one base away. J is TRBJ2-3 and V is TRBV7-2; 8 bases are shared with TRBD2. The CDR3 runs to 15 residues. CDR1 is SGHTA, CDR2 FQGNSA, per germline. As DNA, the CDR3 is TGTGCCAGCTGCTTAGTTGGGACTAGGGACCATACGCAGTATTTT. Encoded protein: CASCLVGTRDHTQYF. Based on the CDR3 plus reference TRBV7-2 and TRBJ2-3, the full variable domain is GAGVSQSPSNKVTEKGKDVELRCDPISGHTALYWYRQSLGQGLEFLIYFQGNSAPDKSGLPSDRFSAERTGGSVSTLTIQRTQQEDSAVYLCASCLVGTRDHTQYFGPGTRLTVL.

This clonotype was seen a few times. This rearrangement joins TRBV28 to TRBJ2-7, with D possibly being TRBD1 (5 bases). V gave up 6 bases and J gave up 6 bases, with 21 bases separating them. The CDR3 is made up of 15 amino acids. Germline lookup yields CDR1 MDHEN and CDR2 SYDVKM. The CDR3 protein is CASRGLGQGKLEQYF. CDR3 in DNA: TGTGCCAGCAGGGGGTTAGGTCAGGGAAAGCTCGAGCAGTACTTC. The full variable domain, in which reference TRBV28 and TRBJ2-7 provide the parts outside the CDR3, is DVKVTQSSRYLVKRTGEKVFLECVQDMDHENMFWYRQDPGLGLRLIYFSYDVKMKEKGDIPEGYSVSREKKERFSLILESASTNQTSMYLCASRGLGQGKLEQYFGPGTRLTVT.

V usage is TRBV30 and J usage is TRBJ2-1; TRBD2 aligns across 15 bases. CDR1 and CDR2 from the germline V gene are GTSNPN and SVGIG (reference sequence). V shed 3 bases, J shed 9 bases, and the junction held 30 bases outside the gene matches. The CDR3 spans 23 residues. The CDR3 loop is CAWSVGTGLFPGTSGRSLVEQFF. The CDR3 bases are TGTGCCTGGAGCGTGGGGACAGGGTTATTTCCCGGGACTAGCGGGAGGTCATTGGTTGAGCAGTTCTTC.

Note on this clonotype: A much larger clonotype is one base distant, so this may be a read error. This rearrangement joins TRBV11-1 to TRBJ2-7, with D uncertain. Germline CDR1 and CDR2: SGHAT and FQDESV (reference sequence). The V end was cut by 5 bases, the J end by 2 bases, with 16 bases between. There are 15 residues in the CDR3. The CDR3 loop reads CASSLYTGRPYEQYF. The CDR3 DNA is TGTGCCAGCAGCCTCTATACCGGACGGCCCTACGAGCAGTACTTC.

For the CDR3, the DNA is TGCGCCAGCAGCCAGAGGACTAGCGGGAGTCTCAATGAGCAGTTCTTC. Translated, it gives CASSQRTSGSLNEQFF. This chain connects TRBV5-1 to TRBJ2-1; TRBD2 matches 13 bases. Germline V gene lookup returns CDR1 SGHRS and CDR2 YFSETQ. V gave up 4 bases and J gave up 6 bases; unmatched junction bases: 7. The CDR3 has 16 residues.